In its sample, the clone carrying this TCR beta chain was seen a few times. The antigen remains unidentified. Germline-derived CDR1 and CDR2 are DFQATT and SNEGSKA (reference sequence). V was trimmed by 3 bases and J by 3 bases, leaving 14 bases between them. This CDR3 contains 14 residues. PCR was performed a second time for 7 to 11 cycles using a sample-barcoded 5' primer and a J-beta primer mix. Each cDNA molecule was tagged by a template-switch adaptor that had 12 random nucleotides. Using its own MiXCR run on the 5' RACE reads, TCRdb lists one record per CDR3 protein. The sample lists 500,000 to 550,000 distinct CDR3 sequences, 24% seen once, with less than 9% in the top ten. The record originates from a study of blood T cells in healthy people across ages. Study-level findings and limits: Diversity of TCR beta per million T cells declined in a roughly linear way with age. With unsorted PBMCs, a conclusive comparison of naive versus antigen-experienced cells was not possible.

This same sample was also part of a study on T cells of mothers and their children.

This clonotype was sampled from a boy between 10 and 17 years old in good health. The sample comprised blood. The chain recombines TRBV20-1 with TRBJ2-5; tentatively, D is TRBD1 (5 bases). The CDR3: CSASAGAIEETQYF. In nucleotides, the CDR3 is TGCAGTGCTAGTGCTGGGGCTATAGAAGAGACCCAGTACTTC.